Below are 9 T cell receptor beta chains sequenced from a single sample in a study of radiotherapy plus CTLA-4 blockade in lung cancer. This table comes from immunoSEQ multiplex PCR, and its TCRdb copy is limited to in-frame clones, with some not included. The sample comprises tens of thousands of clones, approximately 80% of which are singletons, and 20% to 25% rests with the top ten. The material sequenced was peripheral blood, taken from a patient treated with radiotherapy plus ipilimumab. The receptors were sampled from a human donor with non-small cell lung cancer that progressed on radiotherapy plus ipilimumab.

V gene TRBV19 combines with J gene TRBJ2-6; 9 nucleotides align to TRBD1. This CDR3 contains 19 residues. Germline-derived CDR1 and CDR2 are LNHDA and SQIVND (reference sequence). Unmatched junction bases numbered 11, after V lost 3 bases and J lost 2 bases. CDR3 protein: CASSIFGRDRATGANVLTF. The DNA of the CDR3 is TGTGCCAGTAGTATCTTCGGTCGGGACAGGGCTACTGGGGCCAACGTCCTGACTTTC.

This clone has a single count. The rearrangement joins TRBV7-9 to TRBJ1-1; maybe TRBD1 (6 bases). Germline V gene data show CDR1 as SEHNR and CDR2 as FQNEAQ (reference sequence). The CDR3 has 19 amino acids. V gave up 4 bases and J gave up 1 base, with 25 bases separating them. The CDR3 region has the DNA TGTGCCAGCAGCTCTCCCCGATACTCTTCGACAGGACCGAACACTGAAGCTTTCTTT. It encodes CASSSPRYSSTGPNTEAFF.

This chain uses TRBV5-5 with TRBJ2-3, with 8 bases matching TRBD1. Germline CDR1 reads SGHKS; CDR2 reads YYEKEE (reference sequence). This CDR3 contains 16 residues. The V gene end was trimmed by 1 base and the J gene end by 3 bases; junction bases not matched to a gene: 7. CDR3 nucleotide sequence: TGTGCCAGCAGCTTGCGACCAGGGGGCGGGACAGATACGCAGTATTTT. The encoded protein is CASSLRPGGGTDTQYF.

A single count supports this clone. V usage is TRBV5-1 and J usage is TRBJ2-3; D unclear. Between the trimmed V and J ends, which lost 0 bases and 5 bases, there was a span of 10 bases. The CDR3 is made up of 14 amino acids. Germline V gene data show CDR1 as SGHRS and CDR2 as YFSETQ. The CDR3, as DNA: TGCGCCAGCAGCTTGGAAAGGGATGTAGATACGCAGTATTTT. Its protein product is CASSLERDVDTQYF.

The table lists this clone with a few counts. The chain employs TRBV15 and TRBJ2-1; no definite D call. The CDR3 consists of 12 residues. Trimming took off 1 base at V and 3 bases at J, with 1 base between the two ends. Germline CDR1 reads LNHNV; CDR2 reads YYDKDF (reference sequence). In DNA, the CDR3 is TGTGCCACCAGCAGAGGCTACAATGAGCAGTTCTTC. Translation: CATSRGYNEQFF.

CDR3 amino acids: CASSSLGQGRRTGELFF. Here the CDR3 DNA reads TGTGCCAGCAGCTCCCTGGGACAGGGGCGGCGCACCGGGGAGCTGTTTTTT. The chain carries TRBV5-6 and TRBJ2-2; 10 bases are a match to TRBD1. Germline-derived CDR1 and CDR2 are SGHDT and YYEEEE. The V and J ends lost 3 bases and 4 bases, in that order; junction bases with no gene match: 9. CDR3 size: 17 residues.

V usage is TRBV4-1 and J usage is TRBJ2-7; tentatively, D is TRBD2 (7 bases). Germline CDR1 is MGHRA and CDR2 is YSYEKL. The V gene lost 1 base and the J gene lost 4 bases, with 14 bases spanning the gap. This CDR3 spans 15 amino acids. In DNA, the CDR3 is TGCGCCAGCAGCCAAGGGCGGGGGACACCATACGAGCAGTACTTC. This sequence encodes CASSQGRGTPYEQYF.

This clone was detected a few times. The rearrangement uses TRBV27 and TRBJ2-3, with no clear D. The CDR3 covers 12 residues. Germline-derived CDR1 and CDR2 are MNHEY and SMNVEV (reference sequence). Trimming took 5 bases from V and 5 from J, leaving 8 bases between them. The CDR3 here is CASSVSRDTQYF. The CDR3 DNA follows: TGTGCCAGCAGTGTCTCCAGAGATACGCAGTATTTT.

The V and J genes are TRBV6-5 and TRBJ1-2; TRBD1 matches at 7 bases. Germline CDR1 reads MNHEY; CDR2 reads SVGAGI. With V trimmed by 2 bases and J by 3 bases, 3 bases remained unmatched. There are 14 residues in the CDR3. This chain's CDR3 is CASSYPGQDYGYTF. CDR3 DNA: TGTGCCAGCAGTTACCCCGGACAGGACTATGGCTACACCTTC.